Listed below are T cell receptor beta chains from one sample, sequenced in a study of blood T cell repertoires in COVID-19. Some clones are missing from TCRdb's copy, which holds only in-frame ones; the method was immunoSEQ multiplex PCR. This sample carries around 55,000 clones, around 85% of them seen once, and the ten largest clones take about 13%. The source material was peripheral blood. These receptors all come from a human donor in a cohort sampled during active COVID-19. CDR3s include the opening cysteine and the closing phenylalanine or tryptophan. A D gene is named only where the DNA matches it firmly. Rows give clone size only sometimes, using once, few, many, or a class for an expanded clone.

D	size	V	J	DNA	CDR3
TRBD1	.	TRBV24-1	TRBJ1-2	TGTGCCACCAAGGGACAGGGGATCCCTGGCTACACCTTC	CATKGQGIPGYTF
TRBD2	.	TRBV29-1	TRBJ2-5	TGCAGCGTTGCCCTCGGGGGGGGGATCCAAGAGACCCAGTACTTC	CSVALGGGIQETQYF
TRBD2	.	TRBV6-2/TRBV6-3	TRBJ2-1	TGTGCCAGCAGTTCTCCTAGCGGGAGGGCCATTAAGAGGAATGAGCAGTTCTTC	CASSSPSGRAIKRNEQFF
TRBD1	.	TRBV28	TRBJ1-2	TGTGCCAGCACCGTAGGGGGCGGCTATGGCTACACCTTC	CASTVGGGYGYTF
TRBD2	.	TRBV4-2	TRBJ2-3	TGTGCCAGCAGCCAAGATCAAGTTAGGACTAGCGGGAGGACAGATACGCAGTATTTT	CASSQDQVRTSGRTDTQYF
.	.	TRBV4-2	TRBJ2-1	TGTGCCAGCAGCCAAGAGCTAATAGATGAGCAGTTCTTC	CASSQELIDEQFF
TRBD1	.	TRBV5-6	TRBJ2-7	TGTGCCAGCAGACTACAGGGGCCAAGCTCCTACGAGCAGTACTTC	CASRLQGPSSYEQYF
.	.	TRBV4-3	TRBJ2-7	TGCGCCAGCAGCCAAATTATGGGGCGTGGTACCGAGCAGTACTTC	CASSQIMGRGTEQYF
.	.	TRBV7-6	TRBJ1-1	TGTGCCAGCAGCCCTGTCGGGGGGATGAACACTGAAGCTTTCTTT	CASSPVGGMNTEAFF
.	.	TRBV7-3	TRBJ2-6	TGTGCCAGCGGATCGGCTAGCTATAGCTCTGGGGCCAACGTCCTGACTTTC	CASGSASYSSGANVLTF
TRBD1	few	TRBV4-2	TRBJ1-2	TGTGCCAGCAGCCAAGACCGGACAGGGCATGCCTATGGCTACACCTTC	CASSQDRTGHAYGYTF
TRBD2	.	TRBV29-1	TRBJ2-3	TGCAGCGTTGAAGATCCCTGGACTAGCGTCGATACGCAGTATTTT	CSVEDPWTSVDTQYF
.	.	TRBV6-4	TRBJ2-1	TGTGCCAGCAGTACCCACGGGGGTAGCAGCTCCTACAATGAGCAGTTCTTC	CASSTHGGSSSYNEQFF
TRBD1	.	TRBV4-2	TRBJ2-4	TGTGCCAGCAGCCAAGATAGGACAGGCCTAGCCAAAAACATTCAGTACTTC	CASSQDRTGLAKNIQYF
.	many	TRBV7-7	TRBJ2-2	TGTGCCAGCAGCTTTCCCCTTTCAGGAGGGCCGAGGCCAAACACCGGGGAGCTGTTTTTT	CASSFPLSGGPRPNTGELFF
TRBD1	.	TRBV19	TRBJ2-1	TGTGCCAGTAGTATAGAGGGGACAGGGCAGAATGAGCAGTTCTTC	CASSIEGTGQNEQFF
TRBD1	.	TRBV4-3	TRBJ2-2	TGCGCCAGCAGCCAAGATATACAGGGGGCAGGTACCGGGGAGCTGTTTTTT	CASSQDIQGAGTGELFF
TRBD2	.	TRBV4-3	TRBJ2-4	TGCGCCAGCAGCCAGCCGGGACTAGCGGTAGCCAAAAACATTCAGTACTTC	CASSQPGLAVAKNIQYF
TRBD2	.	TRBV5-4	TRBJ2-3	TGTGCCAGCAGCTTGAAAAAACTAGCGGGAGGGCCGTTCCCAGATACGCAGTATTTT	CASSLKKLAGGPFPDTQYF
.	few	TRBV2	TRBJ2-3	TGTGCCAGCAGCGGACAGACAGATACGCAGTATTTT	CASSGQTDTQYF
TRBD1	.	TRBV5-1	TRBJ2-7	TGCGCCAGCAGTCGTCAAGGGACAGGGGGCTTCTACGAGCAGTACTTC	CASSRQGTGGFYEQYF
TRBD2	.	TRBV4-3	TRBJ2-3	TGCGCCAGCAGCCACACCGCCGGGACTAGCGGGAGACCAGATACGCAGTATTTT	CASSHTAGTSGRPDTQYF
.	.	TRBV6-6	TRBJ1-1	TGTGCCAGCAGTTACGGACAGAACACTGAAGCTTTCTTT	CASSYGQNTEAFF
TRBD2	once	TRBV7-2	TRBJ2-5	TGTGCCAGCACCCCCGGGGAGGGCCAGGAGACCCAGTACTTC	CASTPGEGQETQYF
.	.	TRBV6-2/TRBV6-3	TRBJ1-4	TGTGCCAGCAGTTGGATGCCACCTTCCCAGGGAGAAAAACTGTTTTTT	CASSWMPPSQGEKLFF
TRBD1	.	TRBV24-1	TRBJ2-5	TGTGCCACCAGTGAAACAGGGGGAACGGGAGAGACCCAGTACTTC	CATSETGGTGETQYF
.	.	TRBV20-1	TRBJ2-5	TGCAGTGCTAGTCCCATCCCGAGGGGGGGGTACCAAGAGACCCAGTACTTC	CSASPIPRGGYQETQYF
TRBD1	.	TRBV11-2	TRBJ2-1	TGTGCCAGCAGCTTAGAACTAGGGGGACAGGGTTCGAGGAATGAGCAGTTCTTC	CASSLELGGQGSRNEQFF
TRBD1	.	TRBV25-1	TRBJ1-2	TGTGCCAGCAGTGACCGGACAGGTTTAATCTATGGCTACACCTTC	CASSDRTGLIYGYTF
.	once	TRBV27	TRBJ1-5	TGTGCCAGCAGTTTAAGTCAGACTTATCAGCCCCAGCATTTT	CASSLSQTYQPQHF
.	.	TRBV5-8	TRBJ2-5	TGTGCCAGCAGCTTGGCCGGGAGCGTCCAAGAGACCCAGTACTTC	CASSLAGSVQETQYF
.	.	TRBV27	TRBJ1-6	TGTGCCAGCAGCGTAGGACAGACGAGCTCCTATAATTCACCCCTCCACTTT	CASSVGQTSSYNSPLHF
.	.	TRBV28	TRBJ1-2	TGTGCCAGCAGTTTACGGGGGGACTATGGCTACACCTTC	CASSLRGDYGYTF
TRBD1	.	TRBV7-9	TRBJ1-1	TGTGCCAGCAGCCCCCAGACGGGACAGAGAAACACTGAAGCTTTCTTT	CASSPQTGQRNTEAFF
TRBD2	.	TRBV2	TRBJ2-1	TGTGCCAGCAACTCCGGGACTAGCGGGAGCAATGAGCAGTTCTTC	CASNSGTSGSNEQFF
.	.	TRBV7-3	TRBJ2-1	TGTGCCAGCAGCTCGACAGGGACTTCCTCCTACAATGAGCAGTTCTTC	CASSSTGTSSYNEQFF
TRBD1	.	TRBV27	TRBJ2-3	TGTGCCAGCATGGAAAGGACAGGTACAGATACGCAGTATTTT	CASMERTGTDTQYF
TRBD1	once	TRBV28	TRBJ2-2	TGTGCCAGCAGTTCCGGGACAGGTTCCCCCTTCTCAGAACGGCTGTTTTTT	CASSSGTGSPFSERLFF
TRBD2	.	TRBV5-4	TRBJ2-5	TGTGCCAGCAGCGCCCGGACTAGCGGGAGTCCAGAGACCCAGTACTTC	CASSARTSGSPETQYF
.	once	TRBV29-1	TRBJ2-2	TGCAGCGCAGTACAGGGATTAGGCGGGGAGCTGTTTTTT	CSAVQGLGGELFF
TRBD2	.	TRBV9	TRBJ2-3	TGTGCCAGCAGCGCAGGACTAGCGGGAGAGACAGATACGCAGTATTTT	CASSAGLAGETDTQYF
.	.	TRBV5-4	TRBJ2-2	TGTGCCAGCAGCGCCCGGACTGGTTGGGTCCGTGGTACCGGGGAGCTGTTTTTT	CASSARTGWVRGTGELFF
TRBD2	.	TRBV5-1	TRBJ2-3	TGCGCCAGCAGCTTGGGGACTAGCGGGCCCACAGATACGCAGTATTTT	CASSLGTSGPTDTQYF
.	.	TRBV29-1	TRBJ2-7	TGCAGCGTTGCGCGGGATAGGTACGAGCAGTACTTC	CSVARDRYEQYF
TRBD2	.	TRBV7-3	TRBJ2-1	TGTGCCAGCAGCCCCCGTGGGACTAACTACAATGAGCAGTTCTTC	CASSPRGTNYNEQFF
.	.	TRBV27	TRBJ1-3	TGTGCCAGCAGCTGGGGCAGGGGTCGTGGAAACACCATATATTTT	CASSWGRGRGNTIYF
.	.	TRBV19	TRBJ1-5	TGTGCCAGTAGTGGAGCCCTGGGGGGGTTGATCAATCAGCCCCAGCATTTT	CASSGALGGLINQPQHF
TRBD2	.	TRBV28	TRBJ2-7	TGTGCCAGCAGTTTGCTAGCGGGAGTACTCGGCTACTACGAGCAGTACTTC	CASSLLAGVLGYYEQYF
.	once	TRBV19	TRBJ1-5	TGTGCCAGTATCCCCCAAGGCGGATTAAATCAGCCCCAGCATTTT	CASIPQGGLNQPQHF
.	.	TRBV28	TRBJ2-7	TGTGCCAGCAGCGCCAGGGGTAGCTCCTACGAGCAGTACTTC	CASSARGSSYEQYF
.	.	TRBV19	TRBJ1-5	TGTGCCAGTAGCCCAGGGGCAGGGGCGTATCAGCCCCAGCATTTT	CASSPGAGAYQPQHF